Many counts were recorded for the clone carrying this T cell receptor (beta chain). Its antigen is not identified. Unique molecular identifier tags were affixed to discrete cDNA molecules. MiXCR was run by TCRdb on the 5' RACE reads, yielding one entry per CDR3 protein. The repertoire holds nearly 55,000 distinct CDR3 sequences, roughly 7.8% seen once, with about 10% in the top ten. The CDR3 runs 16 residues. This sample is drawn from a study of early T cells in non-severe SARS-CoV-2 infection. On the study more broadly: Unsorted whole-blood RNA was sequenced in bulk, leaving chains unpaired.

Study-level points and caveats: VDJdb matching favored anti-spike CD8 responses, missing private and CD4 specificities.

The clonotype comes from an adult who was a healthcare worker with PCR-confirmed SARS-CoV-2 infection or an uninfected control (not recorded which). V usage is TRBV21-1 and J usage is TRBJ1-6. TRBV21-1 is a pseudogene segment. Specimen: whole blood, collected at baseline. CDR3: CASSKARRPYNSPLHF. The CDR3 DNA follows: TGTGCCAGCAGCAAAGCCCGTAGGCCCTATAATTCACCCCTCCACTTT.